This T cell receptor beta chain originates from a study of beta chain features in type 1 diabetes. Whole-study context: Analysis included about 110 million sorted cells drawn from all samples.

Every bit of the isolated RNA underwent reverse transcription, so sequencing read expressed TCRB transcripts. Sequencing used immunoSEQ multiplex PCR; TCRdb keeps in-frame clones, though not all of them. The sample includes 300,000 or so clones, roughly 8.8% of them seen just once. Each of the CD4+ naive, central memory, regulatory and stem cell-like memory populations was sorted via CD45RO/CCR7/CD25/CD127/CD95/CD27. A note on this clone: Its target is not known.

CDR3 length: 15 amino acids. The V gene's germline CDR1 is SGHTA and CDR2 FQGNSA. V was trimmed by 0 bases and J by 3 bases, leaving 10 bases between them. Notes on the study in general: Cells with high TCR expression could be over-represented when cDNA is sequenced. For type 1 diabetes patients, VDJ junctions showed fewer insertions and more deletions. Shortening of TCRB CDR3s, moderate but significant, appeared in all four CD4+ subsets of Type 1 diabetes patients.

The TCR sequence derives from a man aged 25-40 years with type 1 diabetes. Sequencing was done on a sample of central memory CD4+ T cells from blood. The V and J genes are TRBV7-2 and TRBJ2-3, with unresolved D. The chain's CDR3 is CASSLAGPITDTQYF. Here the CDR3 DNA reads TGTGCCAGCAGCTTAGCAGGCCCCATAACAGATACGCAGTATTTT.